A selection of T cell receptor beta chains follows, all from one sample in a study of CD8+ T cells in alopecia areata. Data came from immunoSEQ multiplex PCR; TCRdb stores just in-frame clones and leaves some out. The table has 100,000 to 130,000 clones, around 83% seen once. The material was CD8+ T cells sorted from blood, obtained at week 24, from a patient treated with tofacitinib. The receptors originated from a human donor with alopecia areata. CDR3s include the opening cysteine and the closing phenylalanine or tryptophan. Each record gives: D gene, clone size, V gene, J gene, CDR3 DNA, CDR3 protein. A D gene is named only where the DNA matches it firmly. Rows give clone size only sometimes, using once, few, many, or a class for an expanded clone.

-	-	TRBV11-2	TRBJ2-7	TGTGCCAGCAGCTTAAAGGAGTACGAGCAGTACTTC	CASSLKEYEQYF
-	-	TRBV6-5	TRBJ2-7	TGTGCCAGCAGTTACTCCCGGGGAGTAAAGCAGTACTTC	CASSYSRGVKQYF
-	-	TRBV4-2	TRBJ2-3	TGTGCCAGCAGCCAAGATAGGAGCACAGATACGCAGTATTTT	CASSQDRSTDTQYF
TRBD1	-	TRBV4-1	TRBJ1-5	TGCGCCAGCAGCCCCTGGGACAGTAGCAATCAGCCCCAGCATTTT	CASSPWDSSNQPQHF
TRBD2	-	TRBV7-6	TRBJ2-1	TGTGCCAGCAGCTTCCTGCGGGGGGGCCGCCATGAGCAGTTCTTC	CASSFLRGGRHEQFF
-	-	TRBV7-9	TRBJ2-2	TGTGCCAGTGAAGGGTTTGACACCGGGGAGCTGTTTTTT	CASEGFDTGELFF
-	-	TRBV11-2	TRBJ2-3	TGTGCCAGCAGCGGAGGAGGGGTTACGACAGATACGCAGTATTTT	CASSGGGVTTDTQYF
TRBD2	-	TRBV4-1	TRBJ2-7	TGCGCCAGCAGCCGGCTAGCGGCCAGCTCCTACGAGCAGTACTTC	CASSRLAASSYEQYF
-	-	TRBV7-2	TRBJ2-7	TGTGCCAGCAGCTTCGATACCGGGGCCGCCTACGAGCAGTACTTC	CASSFDTGAAYEQYF
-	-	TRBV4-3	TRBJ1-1	TGCGCCAGCAGCCAAGCTCCGGGACAAAGAGCTTTCTTT	CASSQAPGQRAFF
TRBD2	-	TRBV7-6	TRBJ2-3	TGTGCCAGCCTTCCTAGCGGGGGTTGGGCAGATACGCAGTATTTT	CASLPSGGWADTQYF
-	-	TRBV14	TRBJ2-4	TGTGCCAGCAGCCAAGGGCTGCGAAACATTCAGTACTTC	CASSQGLRNIQYF
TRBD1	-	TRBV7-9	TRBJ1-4	TGTGCCAGCAGAGAAGCGGGACAGGGTACACAAAAACTGTTTTTT	CASREAGQGTQKLFF
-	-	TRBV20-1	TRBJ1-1	TGCAGTGCCCCGGACAGTGGGAGGGCTTTCTTT	CSAPDSGRAFF
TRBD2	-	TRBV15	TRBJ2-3	TGTGCCACCAGCGACCCAGAGGCTAGCGGGGGGCTTTACACAGATACGCAGTATTTT	CATSDPEASGGLYTDTQYF
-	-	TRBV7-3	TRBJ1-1	TGTGCCAGCAGCCGGACAGCGACCACTGAAGCTTTCTTT	CASSRTATTEAFF
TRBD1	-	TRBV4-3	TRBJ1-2	TGCGCCAGCAGCCAAGTAGGGGCAGGGGGCACTGGCTACACCTTC	CASSQVGAGGTGYTF
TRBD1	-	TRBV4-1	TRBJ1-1	TGCGCCAGCAGCCAAAAGGGGGCAGGGGCGGACACTGAAGCTTTCTTT	CASSQKGAGADTEAFF
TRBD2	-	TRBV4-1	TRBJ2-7	TGCGCCAGCAGCCAAGTTACAGCGGGGTCCTACGAGCAGTACTTC	CASSQVTAGSYEQYF
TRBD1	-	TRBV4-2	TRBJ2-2	TGTGCCAGCAGCCAAGTGGGGACAGGGATGAACACCGGGGAGCTGTTTTTT	CASSQVGTGMNTGELFF
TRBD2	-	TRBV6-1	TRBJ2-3	TGTGCCAGCAGGGCGGGGGGGACTAGCACAGATACGCAGTATTTT	CASRAGGTSTDTQYF
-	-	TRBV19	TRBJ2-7	TGTGCCAGTAGTACAGGGGGAGGCGAGCAGTACTTC	CASSTGGGEQYF
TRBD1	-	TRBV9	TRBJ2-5	TGTGCCAGCAGCGTAGGTGGGACAGGTCGGGAGACCCAGTACTTC	CASSVGGTGRETQYF
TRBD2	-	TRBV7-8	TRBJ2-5	TGTGCCAGCAGCTTAGGGGAGGGTCAAGAGACCCAGTACTTC	CASSLGEGQETQYF
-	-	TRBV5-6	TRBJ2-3	TGTGCCAGCAGCTTTGGTGGGACTGGTGGGGGAGGTACGCAGTATTTT	CASSFGGTGGGGTQYF
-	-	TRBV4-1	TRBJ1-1	TGCGCCAGCAGCCCTGGGACACAAATGGTGAACACTGAAGCTTTCTTT	CASSPGTQMVNTEAFF
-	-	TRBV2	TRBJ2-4	TGTGCCAGCAGTCCCGGGAAGCGGGCTATAACTTACATTCAGTACTTC	CASSPGKRAITYIQYF
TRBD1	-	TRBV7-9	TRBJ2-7	TGTGCCAGCAGCCTAAGGTCAAGGACAGGATCCTACGAGCAGTACTTC	CASSLRSRTGSYEQYF
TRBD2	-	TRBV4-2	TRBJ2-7	TGTGCCAGCAGCCAAGAAATAGCGGGGAGATACGAGCAGTACTTC	CASSQEIAGRYEQYF
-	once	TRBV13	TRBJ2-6	TGTGCCAGCAGCTTAGATGGGGAGGTGATCTCTGGGGCCAACGTCCTGACTTTC	CASSLDGEVISGANVLTF
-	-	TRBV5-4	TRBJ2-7	TGTGCCAGCACCCCCCAGGGGAGGTACGAGCAGTACTTC	CASTPQGRYEQYF
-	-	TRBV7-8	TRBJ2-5	TGTGCCAGCAGCTTATGGGACAATCAAGAGACCCAGTACTTC	CASSLWDNQETQYF
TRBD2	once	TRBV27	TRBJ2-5	TGTGCCAGCAGTTTATTAGGCCTCGGGACTAGCGGCACGGGGACCCAGTACTTC	CASSLLGLGTSGTGTQYF
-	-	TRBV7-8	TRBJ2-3	TGTGCCAGCAGCTTAGCAACAGGGCGTACAGATACGCAGTATTTT	CASSLATGRTDTQYF
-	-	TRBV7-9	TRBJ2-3	TGTGCCAGCAGCCCCGGGGACCAGCACGCAGATACGCAGTATTTT	CASSPGDQHADTQYF
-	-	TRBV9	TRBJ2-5	TGTGCCAGCAGCGTAGGGGGGGATTCGGAGACCCAGTACTTC	CASSVGGDSETQYF
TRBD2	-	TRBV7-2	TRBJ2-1	TGTGCCAGCAGCTCCGGACTAGCGGGGGTTTTCAATGAGCAGTTCTTC	CASSSGLAGVFNEQFF
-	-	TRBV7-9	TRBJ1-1	TGTGCCAGCAGCCCCAGGGTAGTTGGTGAAGCTTTCTTT	CASSPRVVGEAFF
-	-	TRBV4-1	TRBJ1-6	TGCGCCAGCAGCCAAGATGCTCATGGTAACGGTTCACCCCTCCACTTT	CASSQDAHGNGSPLHF
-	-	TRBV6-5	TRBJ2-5	TGTGCCAGCAGTACGGCCCGGTCCCAGTACTTC	CASSTARSQYF
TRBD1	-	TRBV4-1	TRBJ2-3	TGCGCCAGCAGCCAACAGACAGGGCGGCCAGATACGCAGTATTTT	CASSQQTGRPDTQYF
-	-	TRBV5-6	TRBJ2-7	TGTGCCAGCAGCTTGGGAGGGTACGAGCAGTACTTC	CASSLGGYEQYF
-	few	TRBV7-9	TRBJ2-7	TGTGCCAGCAGCTCCCCGGGGGCCTACGAGCAGTACTTC	CASSSPGAYEQYF
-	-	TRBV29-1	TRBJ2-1	TGCAGCGTCGCGGCCGGGGACAATGAGCAGTTCTTC	CSVAAGDNEQFF
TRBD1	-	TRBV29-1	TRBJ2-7	TGCAGCGTTGAGACAGGGGAGGTCTACGAGCAGTACTTC	CSVETGEVYEQYF
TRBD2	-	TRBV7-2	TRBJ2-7	TGTGCCAGCAGCTTGGGGCCGGGAGGGAGCTCCTACGAGCAGTACTTC	CASSLGPGGSSYEQYF
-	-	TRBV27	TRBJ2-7	TGTGCCAGCAGTCCATTAGGGCAGTGGAAGGACGAGCAGTACTTC	CASSPLGQWKDEQYF
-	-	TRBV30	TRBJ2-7	TGTGCCTGGAGTCCATCAGGGTACGAGCAGTACTTC	CAWSPSGYEQYF
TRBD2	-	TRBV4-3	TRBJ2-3	TGCGCCAGCAGCCAGCGCCGGGGGGGTTACACAGATACGCAGTATTTT	CASSQRRGGYTDTQYF
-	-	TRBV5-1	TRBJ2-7	TGCGCCAGCAGCTTAAGTACAGGGAGCTACGAGCAGTACTTC	CASSLSTGSYEQYF
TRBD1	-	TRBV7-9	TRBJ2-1	TGTGCCAGCAGCTTAGTTAGGACAGGGGGCAATGAGCAGTTCTTC	CASSLVRTGGNEQFF
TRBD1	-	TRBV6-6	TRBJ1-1	TGTGCCAGCAGCTCACCCTCCGACAGGGGGAACACTGAAGCTTTCTTT	CASSSPSDRGNTEAFF